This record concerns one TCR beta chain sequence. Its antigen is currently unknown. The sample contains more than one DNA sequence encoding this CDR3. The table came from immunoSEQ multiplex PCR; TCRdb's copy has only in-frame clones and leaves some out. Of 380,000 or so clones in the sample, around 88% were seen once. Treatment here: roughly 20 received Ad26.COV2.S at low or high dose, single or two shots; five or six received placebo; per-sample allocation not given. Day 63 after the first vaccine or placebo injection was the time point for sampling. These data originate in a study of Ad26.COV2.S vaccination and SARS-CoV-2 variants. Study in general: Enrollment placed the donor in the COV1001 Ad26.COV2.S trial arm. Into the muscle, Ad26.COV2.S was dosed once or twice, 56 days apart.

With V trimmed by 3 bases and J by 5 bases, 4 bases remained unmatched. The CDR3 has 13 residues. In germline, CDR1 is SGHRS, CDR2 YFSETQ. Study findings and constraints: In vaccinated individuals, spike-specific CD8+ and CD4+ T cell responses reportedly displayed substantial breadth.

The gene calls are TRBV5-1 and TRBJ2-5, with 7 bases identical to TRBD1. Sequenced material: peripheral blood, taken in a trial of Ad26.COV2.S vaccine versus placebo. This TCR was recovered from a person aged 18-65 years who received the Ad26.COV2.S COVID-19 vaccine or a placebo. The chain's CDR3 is CASSSGGGETQYF. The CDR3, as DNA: TGCGCCAGCAGCTCAGGGGGTGGGGAGACCCAGTACTTC.